This TCR beta chain emerged from a study of T-cell reconstitution after alpha-beta-depleted transplantation in children. TCRbeta library preparation incorporated unique molecular identifiers. In TCRdb, the PCR reads were re-called with MiXCR into one record per CDR3 protein. This repertoire shows fewer than 750,000 distinct CDR3 sequences, around 23% found once; its top ten account for approximately 14%. The study, taken as a whole, reports: Surviving recipient T cells and thymic progenitors underlay high day-60 TCRbeta diversity in some patients. Expanded graft clones numbering several hundred reportedly gave rise to alpha-beta T cells about two months after transplant. A year had passed since transplant, and T-cell counts and diversity by then came mostly from newly produced T cells.

Germline V lookup: CDR1 DFQATT, CDR2 SNEGSKA (reference sequence). With 1 base removed from V and 0 bases from J, the gap between germline ends came to 6 bases. This CDR3 is 14 amino acids long. This clonotype has only a few counts. Its antigen remains unknown. The rearrangement joins TRBV20-1 to TRBJ2-2; no reliable D call. The input for sequencing was PBMCs, mostly from graft donor cells, taken 360 days after TCRalphabeta/CD19-depleted stem cell transplant. This receptor was obtained from a boy in the first two years of life who had a stem cell transplant for acute myeloid leukemia, so the T cells may come from the graft donor. The CDR3 spells CSARARTNTGELFF. The CDR3 DNA sequence: TGCAGTGCTAGAGCGCGTACGAACACCGGGGAGCTGTTTTTT.